The subject of this entry is one TCR beta chain. Its cognate antigen has yet to be identified. Base-call qualities are not available, and no considerably larger clone is one nucleotide away. This entry comes from a study of regulatory and conventional T cells in breast cancer (dated by TCRdb to the mid-2010s). The germline V and J ends show losses of 6 bases and 2 bases respectively, and no gene match explains 8 bases of the junction. The cysteine opens and the phenylalanine closes a CDR3 of 14 amino acids. CDR3 DNA only is kept here, 42 bases in frame from base 1. The germline V gene specifies SQVTM as CDR1 and ANQGSEA as CDR2. Libraries were built with PCR. The sequencer listed for this sample is 454 GS FLX Titanium. In TCRdb, the public reads were trimmed at Q25 with fastp and aligned with MiXCR, with productive beta chains retained. Each CDR3 protein gets just one entry, which takes the most common genes and DNA from the rows behind it. This sample gives about 1,400 distinct CDR3 sequences in total; 55% to 75% of them show up just once. Approximately 5.1% of the sample goes to the ten largest clones.

Sequenced: regulatory T cells from blood. In this chain, TRBV29-1 is recombined with TRBJ2-5, with 8 middle bases fitting TRBD1. The receptor was isolated from a female donor in good health. CDR3 region: CSVRDRTGQETQYF. The sequenced DNA: TGCAGCGTGCGGGATCGGACAGGGCAAGAGACCCAGTACTTC.